Below, 9 T cell receptor beta chains from the same sample are listed, as sequenced in a study of vaccination effects on CD4 cells after COVID-19. These TCRs are of unknown antigen specificity. Before sequencing, viral peptide pools were used by the ViraFEST assay to expand antigen-specific CD4+ T cells. Culturing for approximately 10 days preceded CD4+ T cell isolation. Assay used: immunoSEQ multiplex PCR; TCRdb lists only in-frame clones, some missing. This table holds more than 30,000 clones, about 63% found once. The sample was CD4+ T cells from PBMCs cultured with HCoV-229E spike peptides, taken before COVID-19 vaccination. The source is a human donor who received a COVID-19 vaccine.

The rearrangement links TRBV6-6 to TRBJ1-1; 7 bases align to TRBD1. The germline V gene encodes CDR1 MNHNY and CDR2 SVGAGI (reference sequence). V was pared by 1 base and J by 5 bases, with 4 bases of the junction left unmatched. CDR3 length equals 14 residues. The CDR3 sequence is CASSYYGQETEAFF. DNA of the CDR3: TGTGCCAGCAGTTACTACGGACAGGAGACTGAAGCTTTCTTT.

This chain joins TRBV28 and TRBJ2-1, with 12 bases lining up with TRBD2. V trimming: 6 bases; J trimming: 8 bases; junction bases outside the gene matches: 11. CDR3 size: 16 residues. The germline gives CDR1 MDHEN, CDR2 SYDVKM. The CDR3, as DNA: TGTGCCAGCAGCACCCTAGCGGGAGGGGAGTCGGATGAGCAGTTCTTC. Protein: CASSTLAGGESDEQFF.

The V gene is TRBV9, the J gene TRBJ2-2, with TRBD1 matching over 8 bases. The CDR3 has 15 amino acids. The germline gives CDR1 SGDLS, CDR2 YYNGEE. Trimming cost V 4 bases and J 4 bases; bases outside gene matches: 6. The CDR3 DNA is TGTGCCAGCAGCTCAGCGACAGGGGCCACCGGGGAGCTGTTTTTT. Residues: CASSSATGATGELFF.

CDR3 residues: CASSLGPERGRDTQYF. CDR3 nucleotides: TGTGCCAGCAGCTTAGGCCCCGAACGGGGAAGGGATACGCAGTATTTT. V usage is TRBV11-2 and J usage is TRBJ2-3; the D gene is possibly TRBD2 (5 bases). V was trimmed by 1 base and J by 6 bases, leaving 17 bases between them. CDR1 SGHAT and CDR2 FQNNGV come from the germline V gene. This CDR3 has 16 amino acids.

The genes are TRBV4-1 and TRBJ2-1; possibly TRBD2 for D (6 bases). The V end was cut by 2 bases, the J end by 0 bases, with 23 bases between. The germline CDR1 and CDR2 sequences are MGHRA and YSYEKL. The length of the CDR3 is 20 residues. The CDR3 region has the DNA TGCGCCAGCAGCCAATCCTGGAGGGGAATAGCTCCCCTCTCCTACAATGAGCAGTTCTTC. It encodes CASSQSWRGIAPLSYNEQFF.

The chain joins TRBV4-2 to TRBJ1-5; possible D gene TRBD1, 6 bases. CDR1 and CDR2 (germline): LGHNA, YNFKEQ. The V end was cut by 1 base, the J end by 2 bases, with 9 bases between. This CDR3 is built from 15 residues. The CDR3 bases are TGTGCCAGCAGCCAAGTTTCAGGGGGCAATCAGCCCCAGCATTTT. It is translated as CASSQVSGGNQPQHF.

The chain recombines TRBV5-1 with TRBJ1-4; D possibly corresponds to TRBD1 (6 bases). V lost 6 bases, J lost 0 bases, and 12 bases lay in between. CDR3 length: 15 amino acids. Germline lookup yields CDR1 SGHRS and CDR2 YFSETQ. The DNA of the CDR3 is TGCGCCAGCAACCTAGGACAGTCAACTAATGAAAAACTGTTTTTT. Protein sequence: CASNLGQSTNEKLFF.

V and J are TRBV4-2 and TRBJ2-6, with D perhaps given as TRBD1 or TRBD2 (5 bases each). Germline lookup yields CDR1 LGHNA and CDR2 YNFKEQ. This CDR3 has 21 amino acids. The V end lost 4 bases, the J end lost 0 bases, and 25 bases lay between the germline ends. The CDR3 reads CASSPIVGAGTTSSGANVLTF. In nucleotides, the CDR3 is TGTGCCAGCAGCCCCATTGTAGGGGCCGGGACGACGAGCTCTGGGGCCAACGTCCTGACTTTC.

The V gene is TRBV30, the J gene TRBJ2-7; no reliable D call. The CDR3 extends over 12 amino acids. Between the trimmed V and J ends, which lost 2 bases and 2 bases, there was a span of 7 bases. Germline V lookup: CDR1 GTSNPN, CDR2 SVGIG (reference sequence). DNA for the CDR3: TGTGCCTGGAGTTGGGTTCCCTACGAGCAGTACTTC. As protein: CAWSWVPYEQYF.